This is a list of T cell receptor beta chains from one sample in a study of blood T cell repertoires in COVID-19. TCRdb's copy holds only in-frame clones and misses some; the assay was immunoSEQ multiplex PCR. The sample yields about 160,000 clones, 85% seen once. Sequenced sample: peripheral blood. The receptor source for this set is a human donor with acute or convalescent COVID-19. The donor label of this sample is uncertain. CDR3s include the opening cysteine and the closing phenylalanine or tryptophan. D genes are given only for firm matches. For some rows the clone size is stated as once, few or many, or as a class when expanded; others skip it.

d_call: NA
clone_size: NA
j_call: TRBJ2-3
v_call: TRBV7-3
cdr3_length: 15
cdr3_nt: TGTGCCAGCAGCTTAGGCGGCAGGGTAACAGATACGCAGTATTTT
cdr3_aa: CASSLGGRVTDTQYF

d_call: NA
clone_size: NA
j_call: TRBJ2-5
v_call: TRBV3-1/TRBV3-2
cdr3_length: 12
cdr3_nt: TGTGCCAGCAGGGGGGGGCGGGGGCCCCAGTACTTC
cdr3_aa: CASRGGRGPQYF

d_call: TRBD1
clone_size: NA
j_call: TRBJ2-1
v_call: TRBV5-5
cdr3_length: 15
cdr3_nt: TGTGCCAGCAGCTTGACCTCGACAGGGCAGGAGGAGCAGTTCTTC
cdr3_aa: CASSLTSTGQEEQFF

d_call: NA
clone_size: NA
j_call: TRBJ1-5
v_call: TRBV19
cdr3_length: 15
cdr3_nt: TGTGCCAGTAGTCCCTCCAGGGCTGGCAATCAGCCCCAGCATTTT
cdr3_aa: CASSPSRAGNQPQHF

d_call: TRBD1
clone_size: NA
j_call: TRBJ1-4
v_call: TRBV4-3
cdr3_length: 16
cdr3_nt: TGCGCCAGCAGCCGGAAACAGGGGGTGGTCGGAGAAAAACTGTTTTTT
cdr3_aa: CASSRKQGVVGEKLFF

d_call: NA
clone_size: NA
j_call: TRBJ1-2
v_call: TRBV2
cdr3_length: 13
cdr3_nt: TGTGCCAGCAGGCCAGGGGAAAGCTATGGCTACACCTTC
cdr3_aa: CASRPGESYGYTF

d_call: NA
clone_size: NA
j_call: TRBJ1-4
v_call: TRBV18
cdr3_length: 15
cdr3_nt: TGTGCCAGCTCACCAGGACTGGCAACTAATGAAAAACTGTTTTTT
cdr3_aa: CASSPGLATNEKLFF

d_call: NA
clone_size: few
j_call: TRBJ1-3
v_call: TRBV30
cdr3_length: 15
cdr3_nt: TGTGCCTGGCAGACAGGTCTCGGGCGTGCGCACACCATATATTTT
cdr3_aa: CAWQTGLGRAHTIYF

d_call: NA
clone_size: NA
j_call: TRBJ1-3
v_call: TRBV6-5
cdr3_length: 12
cdr3_nt: TGTGCCACAAGGGGTTCTGGAAACACCATATATTTT
cdr3_aa: CATRGSGNTIYF

d_call: NA
clone_size: NA
j_call: TRBJ2-7
v_call: TRBV30
cdr3_length: 15
cdr3_nt: TGTGCCTGGAGTCCCACAACATGGTCCGACTACGAGCAGTACTTC
cdr3_aa: CAWSPTTWSDYEQYF

d_call: TRBD2
clone_size: NA
j_call: TRBJ2-7
v_call: TRBV4-2
cdr3_length: 19
cdr3_nt: TGTGCCAGCAGCCAAGATAGGAGGACTAGCGGGGCCTCGGAGGACGAGCAGTACTTC
cdr3_aa: CASSQDRRTSGASEDEQYF

d_call: NA
clone_size: few
j_call: TRBJ1-5
v_call: TRBV28
cdr3_length: 14
cdr3_nt: TGTGCCAGCAGTTTATGGGCAGGGGATCAGCCCCAGCATTTT
cdr3_aa: CASSLWAGDQPQHF

d_call: TRBD2
clone_size: NA
j_call: TRBJ2-1
v_call: TRBV7-2
cdr3_length: 14
cdr3_nt: TGTGCCAGCAGCCCGGGACTACTTGACAATGAGCAGTTCTTC
cdr3_aa: CASSPGLLDNEQFF

d_call: NA
clone_size: NA
j_call: TRBJ1-5
v_call: TRBV7-2
cdr3_length: 13
cdr3_nt: TGTGCCAGCAGCTTAGCAATGAATAGACCCCAGCATTTT
cdr3_aa: CASSLAMNRPQHF

d_call: NA
clone_size: NA
j_call: TRBJ1-2
v_call: TRBV19
cdr3_length: 14
cdr3_nt: TGTGCCAGTAGTATCCCCCAGCGTAGGTATGGCTACACCTTC
cdr3_aa: CASSIPQRRYGYTF

d_call: NA
clone_size: NA
j_call: TRBJ1-2
v_call: TRBV19
cdr3_length: 16
cdr3_nt: TGTGCCAGTAGTAATGCCTCAGGACAGATAACTATGGGCTACACCTTC
cdr3_aa: CASSNASGQITMGYTF

d_call: TRBD1
clone_size: NA
j_call: TRBJ1-2
v_call: TRBV5-6
cdr3_length: 12
cdr3_nt: TGTGCCAGCAGCCTGTGGGACAGTTTCTACACCTTC
cdr3_aa: CASSLWDSFYTF

d_call: TRBD2
clone_size: NA
j_call: TRBJ2-3
v_call: TRBV10-2
cdr3_length: 14
cdr3_nt: TGCGCCAGCAGTGGTACTAGCGCCACAGATACGCAGTATTTT
cdr3_aa: CASSGTSATDTQYF

d_call: NA
clone_size: NA
j_call: TRBJ1-4
v_call: TRBV5-6
cdr3_length: 16
cdr3_nt: TGTGCCAGCAGCCGTGGGAGGGGTCGCCTGAATGAAAAACTGTTTTTT
cdr3_aa: CASSRGRGRLNEKLFF

d_call: TRBD2
clone_size: NA
j_call: TRBJ2-5
v_call: TRBV12-3/TRBV12-4
cdr3_length: 12
cdr3_nt: TGTGCCAGCGGCGGGGGGCTAAAGACCCAGTACTTC
cdr3_aa: CASGGGLKTQYF

d_call: NA
clone_size: NA
j_call: TRBJ1-5
v_call: TRBV7-3
cdr3_length: 18
cdr3_nt: TGTGCCAGCAGCTTACCCAACCGACAGGCCCCCCGCAATCAGCCCCAGCATTTT
cdr3_aa: CASSLPNRQAPRNQPQHF

d_call: NA
clone_size: NA
j_call: TRBJ1-4
v_call: TRBV2
cdr3_length: 14
cdr3_nt: TGTGCCAGCAGTGTCGGAGTGGCTAATGAAAAACTGTTTTTT
cdr3_aa: CASSVGVANEKLFF

d_call: TRBD1
clone_size: NA
j_call: TRBJ1-6
v_call: TRBV3-1/TRBV3-2
cdr3_length: 14
cdr3_nt: TGTGCCAGCAGCCAGAGGACAGGGAATTCACCCCTCCACTTT
cdr3_aa: CASSQRTGNSPLHF

d_call: TRBD1
clone_size: NA
j_call: TRBJ1-5
v_call: TRBV5-1
cdr3_length: 15
cdr3_nt: TGCGCCAGCAGCGTGGGACAGGGGGCTCGTCAGCCCCAGCATTTT
cdr3_aa: CASSVGQGARQPQHF

d_call: TRBD2
clone_size: NA
j_call: TRBJ2-7
v_call: TRBV3-1/TRBV3-2
cdr3_length: 15
cdr3_nt: TGTGCCAGCAGCCAAGCTAATAGCGGGGTCTATCCGCAGTACTTC
cdr3_aa: CASSQANSGVYPQYF

d_call: NA
clone_size: NA
j_call: TRBJ2-3
v_call: TRBV7-9
cdr3_length: 15
cdr3_nt: TGTGCCAGCAGCTTAGCGGACAAGAGCACAGATACGCAGTATTTT
cdr3_aa: CASSLADKSTDTQYF

d_call: NA
clone_size: NA
j_call: TRBJ2-2
v_call: TRBV5-1
cdr3_length: 15
cdr3_nt: TGCGCCAGCAGCCGCGTGAGTACGAACACCGGGGAGCTGTTTTTT
cdr3_aa: CASSRVSTNTGELFF

d_call: TRBD1
clone_size: NA
j_call: TRBJ1-6
v_call: TRBV30
cdr3_length: 14
cdr3_nt: TGTGCCTGGAAATCCGGGACAGACCAATACACCCTCCACTTT
cdr3_aa: CAWKSGTDQYTLHF

d_call: TRBD2
clone_size: NA
j_call: TRBJ2-1
v_call: TRBV5-1
cdr3_length: 20
cdr3_nt: TGCGCCAGCAGCGGGGTGGCTAGCGGGGGGCGGCCGAGCTCCTACAATGAGCAGTTCTTC
cdr3_aa: CASSGVASGGRPSSYNEQFF

d_call: NA
clone_size: once
j_call: TRBJ2-5
v_call: TRBV6-2/TRBV6-3
cdr3_length: 16
cdr3_nt: TGTGCCAGCAGTTACGGACTAGAGGGGGATGGAGAGACCCAGTACTTC
cdr3_aa: CASSYGLEGDGETQYF

d_call: NA
clone_size: NA
j_call: TRBJ1-4
v_call: TRBV3-1/TRBV3-2
cdr3_length: 17
cdr3_nt: TGTGCCAGCAGCCAAAACCACAGGATTACAACTAATGAAAAACTGTTTTTT
cdr3_aa: CASSQNHRITTNEKLFF

d_call: TRBD1
clone_size: NA
j_call: TRBJ2-3
v_call: TRBV9
cdr3_length: 15
cdr3_nt: TGTGCCAGCAGCTCCGGGACAGGGGGCACAGATACGCAGTATTTT
cdr3_aa: CASSSGTGGTDTQYF

d_call: TRBD1
clone_size: once
j_call: TRBJ1-4
v_call: TRBV29-1
cdr3_length: 14
cdr3_nt: TGCAGCGTTCAAGGACAGGGATTAAATGAAAAACTGTTTTTT
cdr3_aa: CSVQGQGLNEKLFF

d_call: NA
clone_size: NA
j_call: TRBJ2-2
v_call: TRBV19
cdr3_length: 15
cdr3_nt: TGTGCCAGTAGCCGCACAGTCCCCTCCACCGGGGAGCTGTTTTTT
cdr3_aa: CASSRTVPSTGELFF

d_call: NA
clone_size: NA
j_call: TRBJ1-1
v_call: TRBV6-2/TRBV6-3
cdr3_length: 19
cdr3_nt: TGTGCCAGCAGTTACACACCCTACCGGGGGGGCGTTGGATCCGGTGAAGCTTTCTTT
cdr3_aa: CASSYTPYRGGVGSGEAFF

d_call: TRBD1
clone_size: NA
j_call: TRBJ1-1
v_call: TRBV19
cdr3_length: 15
cdr3_nt: TGTGCCAGTAGTACGCTCCAGGGGGCCCGGACTGAAGCTTTCTTT
cdr3_aa: CASSTLQGARTEAFF

d_call: NA
clone_size: NA
j_call: TRBJ1-5
v_call: TRBV30
cdr3_length: 14
cdr3_nt: TGTGCCTGGAGTGTCTCAGGGGTTCCGCAGCCCCAGCATTTT
cdr3_aa: CAWSVSGVPQPQHF

d_call: NA
clone_size: NA
j_call: TRBJ2-3
v_call: TRBV5-1
cdr3_length: 16
cdr3_nt: TGCGCCAGCAGCTTATGGGGCCAGGAGACCACAGATACGCAGTATTTT
cdr3_aa: CASSLWGQETTDTQYF

d_call: NA
clone_size: NA
j_call: TRBJ2-4
v_call: TRBV5-1
cdr3_length: 15
cdr3_nt: TGCGCCAGCAGCTTGGGGGAGATAGCCAAAAACATTCAGTACTTC
cdr3_aa: CASSLGEIAKNIQYF

d_call: TRBD1
clone_size: NA
j_call: TRBJ2-1
v_call: TRBV6-6
cdr3_length: 17
cdr3_nt: TGTGCCAGCAGCCGAACCGGGACAGGGATGATTAACAATGAGCAGTTCTTC
cdr3_aa: CASSRTGTGMINNEQFF

d_call: TRBD1
clone_size: NA
j_call: TRBJ1-2
v_call: TRBV29-1
cdr3_length: 12
cdr3_nt: TGCAGCGTTGGGGGACAGAACTATGGCTACACCTTC
cdr3_aa: CSVGGQNYGYTF